Listed here is a single T cell receptor (beta chain). This clonotype appeared many times. This receptor's antigen is unknown. No much larger clone exists at a distance of one base, and base qualities are not known. The CDR3 contains 19 residues, cysteine and phenylalanine counted. Just the 57-base CDR3 DNA is kept, in frame starting at base 1. CDR1 SGHRS and CDR2 YFSETQ are derived from the germline V gene. V is clipped by 5 bases and J by 1 base, and the sequence between their germline boundaries is 22 bases long. Hyperthyroidism patients were newly diagnosed, with disease duration under 2 months, and aged 18 to 65 years. Patients with other autoimmune diseases, uncontrolled infections, pregnancy or lactation were excluded from the study. Diagnosis was based on clinical symptoms, serum thyroxine, TRAb, thyroid ultrasound and orbital computed tomography. Trizol reagent was used to extract the total RNA, and its quality was then checked on an Agilent 2100 Bioanalyzer.

This specimen belongs to a study of Graves' ophthalmopathy and Graves' hyperthyroidism (dated by TCRdb to between 2018 and 2020). Study-level background: Hyperthyroidism was considered stable if no progression to ophthalmopathy occurred within 18 months of follow-up. Following sampling, methimazole starting at 30 mg daily was administered to hyperthyroidism patients, and high-dose intravenous methylprednisolone was administered to ophthalmopathy patients. To explore V-J signatures distinguishing ophthalmopathy from hyperthyroidism, a discovery set of 100 or so patients (43 ophthalmopathy, roughly 56 stable hyperthyroidism) was enrolled. T-cell repertoires of thyroid tissue and blood were compared in more than five hyperthyroidism patients. For independent validation, a separate cohort was made up of 18 to 20 hyperthyroidism patients plus 17 patients who later progressed from hyperthyroidism to ophthalmopathy. In total, 135 blood samples were TCR-sequenced: around 42 ophthalmopathy, over 70 hyperthyroidism and roughly 17 hyperthyroidism-to-ophthalmopathy patients. To tell Graves' ophthalmopathy apart from Graves' hyperthyroidism, and to predict which patients would progress to ophthalmopathy, the study relied on TCR beta repertoire signatures. Broad study findings and their caveats: In validation, the model predicted ophthalmopathy progression with 55% to 71% sensitivity and roughly 72% specificity; roughly 12 predicted patients were CT-confirmed with GO in a median of approximately six months. Ophthalmopathy was separated from stable hyperthyroidism by the 13-signature model with around 88% sensitivity and around 81% specificity in cross-validation and with 80%/75% in the test set. Most of the expanded thyroid clonotypes with a frequency above 0.001 were also detected in blood, and it was suggested that the thyroid immune response may be reflected by blood repertoires. Sample size was not statistically predetermined, and group allocation was not concealed from the investigators.

TCR beta CDR3 regions were amplified from RNA transcripts for repertoire sequencing. The first round of RT-PCR was done with HTBI primers and the Qiagen OneStep RT-PCR kit, and was followed by a second round of multiplex PCR, then size selection and purification. Sequencing of the libraries was carried out on an Illumina HiSeq2000 in paired-end mode with 100 bp reads. Per the original workflow: Reads were processed with SOAPnuke, discarding reads with adapters, uncalled bases, mean Phred below 15, or no exact constant-primer or identifier match. COPE v1.2.5 was used to merge the high-quality paired reads. Each unique nucleotide sequence was treated as a clonotype, and MiTCR v1.1 was used to align the clonotypes to the IMGT TRB V, D and J references. The analysis was limited to V-J combinations with a frequency above 0.0001, which together covered roughly 99% of the repertoires. A TCR clonal expansion and chaos score per V-J combination was defined as the ratio of F50 clonal expansion to chaos observed in the TCRdist matrix. Welch's t-statistics and random forest were used to reduce the features to 10 to 15 V-J combinations, which were then used as input to a naive Bayes classifier. The Morisita-Horn index was used to measure how similar the thyroid and blood repertoires were. TCRdb applied fastp at Q25 and MiXCR to the public reads, then kept only in-frame beta chains. Rows merge per CDR3 protein into single entries with the most common DNA and genes. The V and J calls, along with clone size, are taken from TCRdb and not from the paper's own processing. The sample profile shows around 590,000 distinct CDR3 sequences; just under 40% of them were found once. The ten largest clones add up to about 4.1% of the sample.

The chain employs TRBV5-1 and TRBJ2-6; the D gene identity is not certain. Sequencing was performed on peripheral blood or thyroid tissue (not recorded which). The sequence came from an adult man with Graves' hyperthyroidism. The DNA reads as follows: TGCGCCAGCAGACAAACCACCGGGCTGATATCGTCTGGGGCCAACGTCCTGACTTTC. The translation is CASRQTTGLISSGANVLTF.